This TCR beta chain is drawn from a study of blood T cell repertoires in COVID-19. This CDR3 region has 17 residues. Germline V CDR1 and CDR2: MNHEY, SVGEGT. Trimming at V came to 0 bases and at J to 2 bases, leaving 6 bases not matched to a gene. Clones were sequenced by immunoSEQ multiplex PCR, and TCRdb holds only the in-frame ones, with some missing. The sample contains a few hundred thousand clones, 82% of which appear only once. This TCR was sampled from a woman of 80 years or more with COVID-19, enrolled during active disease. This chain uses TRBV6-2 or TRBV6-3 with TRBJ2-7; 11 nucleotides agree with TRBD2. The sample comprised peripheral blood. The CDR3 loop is CASSYSRAGLAAYEQYF. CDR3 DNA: TGTGCCAGCAGTTACTCGAGGGCGGGACTAGCGGCCTACGAGCAGTACTTC.